This T cell receptor beta chain was found in a study of cytomegalovirus exposure and HLA in healthy donors. CDR3 length: 14 amino acids. V gave up 8 bases and J gave up 3 bases; unmatched junction bases: 7. Germline assignment: CDR1 SEHNR and CDR2 FQNEAQ (reference sequence). In the case of this clone: The antigen is unknown.

With 60 Vbeta and 13 Jbeta primers, the PCR was carried out. Authors' analysis steps: Roughly 10 million shared chains were among the approximately 87 million unique TCR beta chains that a later analysis counted. Assay: immunoSEQ multiplex PCR; the TCRdb copy retains only in-frame clones and omits some. V and J calls and clone size follow that table, whereas D and trimming were derived from the DNA. This sample has roughly 130,000 clones, with around 83% found just once. General study results and limits: Certain sequence variants were highly shared and formed a cluster, and this cluster was likely a sequencing artifact. Per a prior analysis, the majority of TCR beta V segments were productive roughly 87% or roughly 30% of the time. Listed as cytomegalovirus-associated were over 150 TCR beta chains.

This clonotype originated in a woman aged 18-30 years in good health and CMV-seropositive. The sequencing input was PBMCs. This rearrangement joins TRBV7-9 to TRBJ1-1; 9 nucleotides agree with TRBD1. The CDR3 bases are TGTGCCAGCGGGGAGACAGGGGGGGACACTGAAGCTTTCTTT. It translates to CASGETGGDTEAFF. Based on the CDR3 plus reference TRBV7-9 and TRBJ1-1, the full variable domain is DTGVSQNPRHKITKRGQNVTFRCDPISEHNRLYWYRQTLGQGPEFLTYFQNEAQLEKSRLLSDRFSAERPKGSFSTLEIQRTEQGDSAMYLCASGETGGDTEAFFGQGTRLTVV.